This T cell receptor (beta chain) is from a study of OX40 agonist ivuxolimab in advanced cancers. Concerning this clone: Its antigen is unidentified.

Measured with immunoSEQ multiplex PCR; TCRdb has only the in-frame clones, and not every one. Of almost 85,000 clones listed, 89% were seen once; the top ten hold under 0.25%. Germline CDR1 reads SGHAT; CDR2 reads FQNNGV. This CDR3 region has 16 residues. With 8 bases removed from V and 1 base from J, the gap between germline ends came to 15 bases. Study-level points and caveats: Partial responders receiving 0.1-3.0 mg/kg showed among the lowest clonal expansion.

The chain recombines TRBV11-2 with TRBJ2-6; D is undetermined. This specimen was CD4+ or CD8+ T cells sorted from blood, taken in a trial of the OX40 agonist ivuxolimab. This receptor was identified in an adult with an advanced solid tumor such as melanoma, head and neck, liver or kidney cancer. CDR3 sequence (DNA): TGTGCCAGCGCCCGACCTACAGTGTCTGGGGCCAACGTCCTGACTTTC. This translates into CASARPTVSGANVLTF. Variable domain in full (rest from reference TRBV11-2 and TRBJ2-6): EAGVAQSPRYKIIEKRQSVAFWCNPISGHATLYWYQQILGQGPKLLIQFQNNGVVDDSQLPKDRFSAERLKGVDSTLKIQPAKLEDSAVYLCASARPTVSGANVLTFGAGSRLTVL.